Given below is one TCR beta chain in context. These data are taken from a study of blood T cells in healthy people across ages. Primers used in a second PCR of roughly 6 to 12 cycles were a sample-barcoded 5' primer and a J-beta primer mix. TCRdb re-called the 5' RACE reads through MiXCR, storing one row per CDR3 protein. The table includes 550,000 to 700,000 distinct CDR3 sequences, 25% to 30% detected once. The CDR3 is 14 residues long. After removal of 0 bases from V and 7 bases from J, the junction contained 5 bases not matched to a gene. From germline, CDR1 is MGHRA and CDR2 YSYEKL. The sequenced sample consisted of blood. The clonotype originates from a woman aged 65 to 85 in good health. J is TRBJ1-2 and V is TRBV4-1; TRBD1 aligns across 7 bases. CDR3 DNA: TGCGCCAGCAGCCAAGATGGTCCAGGGGGTGGCTACACCTTC. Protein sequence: CASSQDGPGGGYTF.